The 32 T cell receptor beta chains listed next were all sequenced from one sample in a study of blood T cell repertoires in COVID-19. Clones were sequenced by immunoSEQ multiplex PCR, and TCRdb holds only the in-frame ones, with some missing. Of about 94,000 clones listed, about 86% were seen once; the top ten hold roughly 6.3%. Sample: peripheral blood. The receptor set was obtained from a man aged 55 to 69 with acute or convalescent COVID-19.

This clone came up once. V usage is TRBV7-2 and J usage is TRBJ1-5, with D maybe TRBD1 (6 bases). The CDR3 is 14 residues long. Trimming shortened V by 3 bases and J by 0 bases, and 6 bases separated the two germline ends. CDR1 and CDR2 (germline): SGHTA, FQGNSA. Here the CDR3 DNA reads TGTGCCAGCAGCTTGGACAGTAGCAATCAGCCCCAGCATTTT. Translation gives CASSLDSSNQPQHF.

The chain joins TRBV11-3 to TRBJ2-2, with TRBD1 identical over 8 bases. The junction had 9 bases not matched to a gene; V was cut back by 0 bases and J by 6 bases. The CDR3 has 17 amino acids. Germline CDR1 is SGHNT and CDR2 is YENEEA. The CDR3 is CASSLDLTDRAPGELFF. The CDR3 nucleotides are TGTGCCAGCAGCTTAGATTTAACGGACAGGGCCCCCGGGGAGCTGTTTTTT.

The chain recombines TRBV19 with TRBJ1-1, with 8 bases identical to TRBD1. The CDR3 covers 18 residues. CDR1 LNHDA and CDR2 SQIVND come from the germline V gene (reference sequence). V was pared by 5 bases and J by 0 bases, with 14 bases of the junction left unmatched. This chain's CDR3 is CASSPSWGQDQVNTEAFF. Written as DNA, the CDR3 is TGTGCCAGTAGTCCTTCATGGGGACAGGATCAGGTGAACACTGAAGCTTTCTTT.

The V gene is TRBV9, the J gene TRBJ1-3; 8 bases align to TRBD1. The germline V gene has CDR1 SGDLS and CDR2 YYNGEE. The trim removed 1 base at V and 4 bases at J, leaving 4 bases unmatched. This CDR3 comprises 15 residues. This chain's CDR3 is CASSVQGAVGNTIYF. As DNA, the CDR3 is TGTGCCAGCAGCGTACAGGGGGCAGTAGGAAACACCATATATTTT. Complete variable domain (other parts from reference TRBV9 and TRBJ1-3): DSGVTQTPKHLITATGQRVTLRCSPRSGDLSVYWYQQSLDQGLQFLIQYYNGEERAKGNILERFSAQQFPDLHSELNLSSLELGDSALYFCASSVQGAVGNTIYFGEGSWLTVV.

The chain combines TRBV9 with TRBJ2-3; 8 nucleotides line up with TRBD2. Germline trimming cut 0 bases from V and 1 base from J; bases unmatched to any gene: 4. The CDR3 extends over 16 amino acids. The germline gives CDR1 SGDLS, CDR2 YYNGEE. CDR3 sequence reads: CASSVVGAGGTDTQYF. In DNA, the CDR3 is TGTGCCAGCAGCGTAGTGGGAGCGGGGGGCACAGATACGCAGTATTTT.

The chain links TRBV27 to TRBJ1-1; D may be TRBD1 (6 bases). The germline V gene has CDR1 MNHEY and CDR2 SMNVEV (reference sequence). The CDR3 totals 13 residues. V was trimmed by 6 bases and J by 0 bases, leaving 8 bases between them. The CDR3 DNA is TGTGCCAGCAGCCGGACAGTGAACACTGAAGCTTTCTTT. Translated: CASSRTVNTEAFF.

This chain links TRBV4-3 with TRBJ1-6; 7 nucleotides align to TRBD1. Trimming at V came to 3 bases and at J to 7 bases, leaving 6 bases not matched to a gene. CDR1 and CDR2 from the germline V gene are LGHNA and YSLEER. The CDR3 is made up of 15 amino acids. The CDR3 protein is CASSHVDRPNSPLHF. In DNA, the CDR3 is TGCGCCAGCAGCCACGTGGACAGGCCGAATTCACCCCTCCACTTT.

In this sample, this clone turned up a few times. The gene calls are TRBV7-3 and TRBJ2-1, with TRBD2 identical over 7 bases. The J segment lost 7 bases and the V segment lost 4 bases, leaving 19 bases of the junction unmatched. This CDR3 region has 18 residues. CDR1 SGHTA and CDR2 FQGTGA come from the germline V gene. The CDR3 protein is CASSWGGSGLHRGNEQFF. In DNA form, the CDR3 reads TGTGCCAGCAGCTGGGGGGGTAGCGGGCTACACCGAGGAAATGAGCAGTTCTTC.

In its sample, this clone was seen once. The V call is TRBV5-5, the J call TRBJ1-2; no firm D call. Germline V gene lookup returns CDR1 SGHKS and CDR2 YYEKEE (reference sequence). This CDR3 has 16 residues. V was trimmed by 0 bases and J by 2 bases, leaving 14 bases between them. In nucleotides, the CDR3 is TGTGCCAGCAGCTTGGGGACGGGAGGGTCCAACTATGGCTACACCTTC. Translated: CASSLGTGGSNYGYTF.

The chain combines TRBV7-3 with TRBJ2-1; D uncertain. This CDR3 is 13 amino acids long. The V end lost 6 bases, the J end lost 5 bases, and 11 bases lay between the germline ends. Germline-derived CDR1 and CDR2 are SGHTA and FQGTGA. CDR3 region: CASSAWADNEQFF. The DNA of the CDR3 is TGTGCCAGCAGTGCGTGGGCCGACAATGAGCAGTTCTTC.

V gene TRBV2 combines with J gene TRBJ1-2, with TRBD1 identical over 8 bases. Germline assignment: CDR1 SNHLY and CDR2 FYNNEI. This CDR3 spans 14 amino acids. After removal of 4 bases from V and 4 bases from J, the junction contained 5 bases not matched to a gene. CDR3 sequence: CASSATGVGYGYTF. For the CDR3, the DNA is TGTGCCAGCAGTGCGACAGGGGTAGGCTATGGCTACACCTTC.

This chain uses TRBV5-1 with TRBJ2-7; TRBD2 matches 10 bases. The CDR3 contains 15 residues. V was clipped by 2 bases and J by 6 bases; unmatched bases: 8. Germline V gene lookup returns CDR1 SGHRS and CDR2 YFSETQ. This chain's CDR3 is CASSFSSGGASEQYF. CDR3 nucleotides: TGCGCCAGCAGCTTTTCGAGCGGGGGGGCGAGCGAGCAGTACTTC. Together with reference TRBV5-1 and TRBJ2-7, the CDR3 gives the full variable domain: KAGVTQTPRYLIKTRGQQVTLSCSPISGHRSVSWYQQTPGQGLQFLFEYFSETQRNKGNFPGRFSGRQFSNSRSEMNVSTLELGDSALYLCASSFSSGGASEQYFGPGTRLTVT.

The DNA for the CDR3 is TGTGCCAGCAGCTTATCACAGGGGGCAGATACGCAGTATTTT. Its translation is CASSLSQGADTQYF. This rearrangement joins TRBV7-8 to TRBJ2-3; 8 bases match TRBD1. Germline lookup yields CDR1 SGHVS and CDR2 FQNEAQ. The CDR3 length is 14 residues. V dropped 2 bases and J dropped 4; count of bases not matched to a gene: 2. Combining the CDR3 with reference TRBV7-8 and TRBJ2-3 gives the whole variable domain GAGVSQSPRYKVAKRGQDVALRCDPISGHVSLFWYQQALGQGPEFLTYFQNEAQLDKSGLPSDRFFAERPEGSVSTLKIQRTQQEDSAVYLCASSLSQGADTQYFGPGTRLTVL.

The chain recombines TRBV7-2 with TRBJ2-7; the match to TRBD1 covers 10 bases. The CDR3 contains 16 residues. The J segment lost 3 bases and the V segment lost 5 bases, leaving 10 bases of the junction unmatched. Germline V gives CDR1 SGHTA, CDR2 FQGNSA. CDR3 bases: TGTGCCAGCAGCCCCAAGCCCGGGACAGGGGACTACGAGCAGTACTTC. This codes for CASSPKPGTGDYEQYF.

The rearrangement uses TRBV9 and TRBJ1-2, with a possible D match to TRBD1 (5 bases). V lost 4 bases and J lost 5, with 21 bases in between. The germline gives CDR1 SGDLS, CDR2 YYNGEE. CDR3 length equals 16 residues. DNA for the CDR3: TGTGCCAGCAGCCCGCAAGGGGAAACCCAAGGATATGGCTACACCTTC. Amino acids: CASSPQGETQGYGYTF.

The rearrangement links TRBV4-3 to TRBJ2-7, with D tentatively TRBD2 (5 bases). Germline V CDR1 and CDR2: LGHNA, YSLEER. V lost 0 bases and J lost 3, with 9 bases in between. The CDR3 loop spans 14 amino acids. The CDR3 sequence is CASSQDEGGYEQYF. CDR3 DNA: TGCGCCAGCAGCCAAGATGAGGGCGGCTACGAGCAGTACTTC.

V usage is TRBV29-1 and J usage is TRBJ2-1; D perhaps matches TRBD2 (6 bases). CDR1 is SQVTM and CDR2 is ANQGSEA in the germline V gene. This CDR3 contains 15 residues. Trimming pared 1 base from V and 4 bases from J, leaving 14 bases between. The chain's CDR3 is CSVEGHGSLYNEQFF. As DNA, the CDR3 is TGCAGCGTTGAAGGTCACGGGAGCCTTTACAATGAGCAGTTCTTC.

The V call is TRBV9, the J call TRBJ2-1; tentative D call: TRBD2 (5 bases). This CDR3 is built from 17 residues. Between the trimmed V and J ends, which lost 0 bases and 0 bases, there was a span of 13 bases. Germline assignment: CDR1 SGDLS and CDR2 YYNGEE. The CDR3 nucleotides are TGTGCCAGCAGCGTAGGATTGAGGGCGAGCTCCTACAATGAGCAGTTCTTC. Protein: CASSVGLRASSYNEQFF.

The rearrangement links TRBV5-6 to TRBJ2-1; 8 bases fit TRBD1. The germline V gene has CDR1 SGHDT and CDR2 YYEEEE. The CDR3 covers 15 residues. V was pared by 4 bases and J by 4 bases, with 7 bases of the junction left unmatched. CDR3: CASSPPTGEYNEQFF. DNA of the CDR3: TGTGCCAGCAGCCCACCGACAGGGGAATACAATGAGCAGTTCTTC. The variable domain in full, with the rest retrieved from reference TRBV5-6 and TRBJ2-1, is DAGVTQSPTHLIKTRGQQVTLRCSPKSGHDTVSWYQQALGQGPQFIFQYYEEEERQRGNFPDRFSGHQFPNYSSELNVNALLLGDSALYLCASSPPTGEYNEQFFGPGTRLTVL.

The chain uses TRBV29-1 and TRBJ1-2; 8 bases are shared with TRBD1. Germline assignment: CDR1 SQVTM and CDR2 ANQGSEA. The junction had 8 bases not matched to a gene; V was cut back by 1 base and J by 13 bases. The CDR3 sequence is 12 residues long. CDR3 loop: CSVEVPDRVPTF. CDR3 sequence (DNA): TGCAGCGTTGAAGTCCCGGACAGGGTCCCCACCTTC.

This clone has just a few counts. The chain is built from TRBV5-6 and TRBJ1-5; 8 nucleotides align to TRBD1. The CDR3 extends over 16 amino acids. Per germline, CDR1 SGHDT and CDR2 YYEEEE. The V gene end was trimmed by 1 base and the J gene end by 4 bases; junction bases not matched to a gene: 7. The DNA of the CDR3 is TGTGCCAGCAGCTTGTACCAGGGGGCAGGTAATCAGCCCCAGCATTTT. Translation: CASSLYQGAGNQPQHF.

This clone was seen more than once but under ten times. The J gene is TRBJ1-1, the V gene TRBV7-8, with a weak D call TRBD1 (6 bases). V dropped 1 base and J dropped 4 bases, with 10 bases sitting between them. The CDR3 contains 14 residues. Germline values: CDR1 SGHVS, CDR2 FQNEAQ. Here the CDR3 DNA reads TGTGCCAGCAGCTTAGAACAGGGTGGCACTGAAGCTTTCTTT. This codes for CASSLEQGGTEAFF.

V gene TRBV12-3 or TRBV12-4 combines with J gene TRBJ2-7, with D hard to call. The V end was cut by 1 base, the J end by 3 bases, with 7 bases between. The CDR3 sequence is 13 residues long. The CDR3 region has the DNA TGTGCCAGCAGTTTAGGTCCGGTCTACGAGCAGTACTTC. Translating gives CASSLGPVYEQYF.

This sequence joins TRBV18 and TRBJ2-5; D may be TRBD1 (7 bases). The CDR3 extends over 13 amino acids. V was pared by 8 bases and J by 5 bases, with 15 bases between. From germline, CDR1 is KGHSH and CDR2 LQKENI. CDR3 residues: CASLQGGEETQYF. DNA of the CDR3: TGTGCCAGCCTGCAGGGGGGTGAGGAGACCCAGTACTTC.

This chain links TRBV10-3 with TRBJ1-6, with D possibly matching TRBD1 (5 bases). The germline gives CDR1 ENHRY, CDR2 SYGVKD. Trimming took off 7 bases at V and 6 bases at J, with 13 bases between the two ends. The CDR3 is made up of 14 amino acids. CDR3: CAIKGSGSNSPLHF. The CDR3, as DNA: TGTGCCATCAAGGGGTCAGGGTCTAATTCACCCCTCCACTTT.

The V and J genes are TRBV7-9 and TRBJ1-2, with 9 positions matching TRBD1. V shed 5 bases and J 8 bases; nucleotides not matched to a gene: 9. Germline V gene lookup returns CDR1 SEHNR and CDR2 FQNEAQ (reference sequence). This CDR3 is built from 14 residues. CDR3 amino acids: CASSTEQGAHGYTF. CDR3 nucleotide sequence: TGTGCCAGCAGCACCGAACAGGGGGCGCACGGCTACACCTTC.

The chain joins TRBV7-2 to TRBJ1-2, with a possible D match to TRBD1 (6 bases). Germline V lookup: CDR1 SGHTA, CDR2 FQGNSA. The CDR3 length is 13 residues. The ends were cut back, 4 bases at V and 6 bases at J, with 12 bases in the middle. The CDR3 loop is CASSSGDLDGYTF. The CDR3 DNA reads as TGTGCCAGCAGCTCAGGGGACCTCGATGGCTACACCTTC.

The V and J genes are TRBV30 and TRBJ1-6; TRBD1 matches at 8 bases. The CDR3 has 15 residues. Germline trimming cut 3 bases from V and 6 bases from J; bases unmatched to any gene: 7. Germline CDR1 is GTSNPN and CDR2 is SVGIG (reference sequence). The CDR3 nucleotides are TGTGCCTGGAGCTTAGGGACAGGTGGTAATTCACCCCTCCACTTT. This codes for CAWSLGTGGNSPLHF. Filled out from reference TRBV30 and TRBJ1-6, the complete variable domain reads SQTIHQWPATLVQPVGSPLSLECTVEGTSNPNLYWYRQAAGRGLQLLFYSVGIGQISSEVPQNLSASRPQDRQFILSSKKLLLSDSGFYLCAWSLGTGGNSPLHFGNGTRLTVT.

This clone was detected once. The chain carries TRBV12-5 and TRBJ2-3; D possibly corresponds to TRBD1 (5 bases). The ends were cut back, 1 base at V and 2 bases at J, with 7 bases in the middle. The CDR3 is 14 residues long. CDR1 and CDR2 (germline): LGHNT, FRNRAP. CDR3 loop: CASGLGGLTDTQYF. The CDR3 DNA sequence: TGTGCTAGTGGTTTGGGGGGCCTCACAGATACGCAGTATTTT.

This sequence joins TRBV19 and TRBJ1-1, with 9 bases aligning to TRBD1. The V gene end was trimmed by 6 bases and the J gene end by 4 bases; junction bases not matched to a gene: 9. CDR3 length equals 15 residues. The germline V gene has CDR1 LNHDA and CDR2 SQIVND (reference sequence). The CDR3 region has the DNA TGTGCCAGTAGGGGGGACAGGGCAAGGGCCACTGAAGCTTTCTTT. Protein: CASRGDRARATEAFF.

This chain uses TRBV6-6 with TRBJ2-7, with D tentatively TRBD2 (5 bases). Germline CDR1 and CDR2: MNHNY and SVGAGI (reference sequence). Trimming shortened V by 4 bases and J by 4 bases, and 8 bases separated the two germline ends. CDR3 size: 12 residues. CDR3 nucleotides: TGTGCCAGCAGTTTCGACTATTACGAGCAGTACTTC. Encoded protein: CASSFDYYEQYF.

The gene calls are TRBV6-1 and TRBJ1-6; TRBD1 agrees at 7 bases. The CDR3 covers 15 residues. The germline CDR1 and CDR2 sequences are MNHNS and SASEGT. Losses at the gene ends were 4 bases for V and 7 bases for J; bases not matched to a gene: 7. This CDR3 reads CASSGTGQVNSPLHF. In DNA form, the CDR3 reads TGTGCCAGCAGTGGCACTGGACAGGTGAATTCACCCCTCCACTTT.